Each of the 11 T cell receptor beta chains below was sequenced from the same sample in a study of identical twins. TCRdb re-derived calls from the 5' RACE reads in MiXCR, one entry per CDR3 protein. The sample records a few hundred thousand distinct CDR3 sequences, less than 20% being singletons. The sequenced sample was naive T cells sorted from blood. The receptors come from a man over 45 in good health.

This sequence joins TRBV12-3 or TRBV12-4 and TRBJ2-2; 10 bases align to TRBD2. V lost 5 bases and J lost 7; bases outside the gene matches: 4. The CDR3 has 14 amino acids. In DNA, the CDR3 is TGTGCCAGCAGTCCTAGCGGGAGAGGCGGGGAGCTGTTTTTT. Its translation: CASSPSGRGGELFF.

The gene calls are TRBV10-3 and TRBJ2-2, with 7 bases identical to TRBD1. Germline trimming cut 3 bases from V and 2 bases from J; bases unmatched to any gene: 9. The CDR3 extends over 17 amino acids. Germline V gives CDR1 ENHRY, CDR2 SYGVKD. The CDR3 DNA sequence: TGTGCCATCAGTGATTATGGCCGGGACAGCAACACCGGGGAGCTGTTTTTT. It is translated as CAISDYGRDSNTGELFF.

This clonotype was seen a few times. The chain couples TRBV5-6 to TRBJ2-7, with unresolved D. The CDR3 runs to 12 residues. Trimming took 5 bases from V and 6 from J, leaving 12 bases between them. From germline, CDR1 is SGHDT and CDR2 YYEEEE. CDR3 in amino acids: CASSIGSSEQYF. CDR3 nucleotides: TGTGCCAGCAGTATCGGAAGTTCCGAGCAGTACTTC.

The gene calls are TRBV6-2 or TRBV6-3 and TRBJ2-3; 7 bases line up with TRBD1. CDR1 and CDR2 (germline): MNHEY, SVGEGT. Unmatched junction bases numbered 11, after V lost 2 bases and J lost 6 bases. This CDR3 has 16 residues. This CDR3 is CASSYRPGQQRDTQYF. In DNA form, the CDR3 reads TGTGCCAGCAGTTACCGCCCGGGACAGCAAAGGGATACGCAGTATTTT.

Many counts were recorded for this clonotype. V usage is TRBV6-2 or TRBV6-3 and J usage is TRBJ2-7; 9 positions match TRBD1. The V gene end was trimmed by 5 bases and the J gene end by 2 bases; junction bases not matched to a gene: 7. The CDR3 is 15 residues long. Per germline, CDR1 MNHEY and CDR2 SVGEGT. The CDR3 DNA follows: TGTGCCAGCAGTCCCGTGGGACAGGGAACCTACGAGCAGTACTTC. This codes for CASSPVGQGTYEQYF.

V usage is TRBV5-1 and J usage is TRBJ2-1; D tentatively fits TRBD1 or TRBD2 (6 bases each). Per germline, CDR1 SGHRS and CDR2 YFSETQ. The CDR3 runs 14 residues. V dropped 1 base and J dropped 7 bases, with 12 bases sitting between them. This CDR3 reads CASSLNGGGNEQFF. The CDR3 DNA follows: TGCGCCAGCAGCTTGAACGGAGGGGGGAATGAGCAGTTCTTC.

Ten or more counts support this clonotype. The rearrangement links TRBV15 to TRBJ2-3, with 10 bases fitting TRBD1. Germline V gene data show CDR1 as LNHNV and CDR2 as YYDKDF (reference sequence). CDR3 length: 18 residues. The trim removed 7 bases at V and 2 bases at J, leaving 15 bases unmatched. In nucleotides, the CDR3 is TGTGCCACCATGACAGGGGGCTCCGGGACTAGGTTCACAGATACGCAGTATTTT. Translation gives CATMTGGSGTRFTDTQYF.

This clonotype was detected many times. The V gene is TRBV19, the J gene TRBJ2-2; TRBD2 matches 12 bases. Trimming removed 7 bases from V and 5 bases from J; junction bases left unmatched: 8. The V gene's germline CDR1 is LNHDA and CDR2 SQIVND (reference sequence). CDR3 size: 16 residues. The CDR3 protein is CASTPTSGSLTGELFF. The CDR3 DNA reads TGTGCCAGTACCCCGACTAGCGGGAGTCTTACCGGGGAGCTGTTTTTT.

This clonotype was picked up a small number of times. The chain couples TRBV19 to TRBJ2-7; D gene uncertain. This CDR3 has 11 residues. V was trimmed by 3 bases and J by 3 bases, leaving 3 bases between them. Germline V gene lookup returns CDR1 LNHDA and CDR2 SQIVND (reference sequence). CDR3 loop: CASSMGYEQYF. CDR3 coding DNA: TGTGCCAGTAGTATGGGCTACGAGCAGTACTTC.

Many counts were recorded for this clonotype. The chain is built from TRBV5-1 and TRBJ1-1, with 9 bases fitting TRBD1. V shed 4 bases, J shed 4 bases, and the junction held 2 bases outside the gene matches. The V gene's germline CDR1 is SGHRS and CDR2 YFSETQ. The CDR3 is made up of 13 amino acids. CDR3 in DNA: TGCGCCAGCAGCCCGGACAGGGGCACTGAAGCTTTCTTT. Residues: CASSPDRGTEAFF.

The chain's CDR3 is CASSARGTVQEQYF. CDR3 sequence (DNA): TGTGCCAGCAGCGCTAGGGGGACAGTACAGGAGCAGTACTTC. V is TRBV25-1 and J is TRBJ2-7, with 7 bases identical to TRBD1. The germline gives CDR1 MGHDK, CDR2 SYGVNS. The ends lost 6 bases at V and 7 bases at J; junction bases unmatched: 12. The CDR3 totals 14 residues.